This paragraph covers one T cell receptor (beta chain) sequence. The antigen is not known. Trimming removed 5 bases from V and 13 bases from J, with 18 bases in between. The CDR3 length is 13 residues. CDR1 and CDR2 (germline): MDHEN, SYDVKM. The sample belongs to a study of T cell clones after liver transplantation. Method: immunoSEQ multiplex PCR; TCRdb's copy keeps in-frame clones and lacks some. The sample has under 130,000 clones; about 86% are singletons. Study-level findings and limits: A larger donor-reactive than third-party decline suggested partial antigen-specific deletion.

The receptor's source is a human patient who received a liver transplant. Some T cells may have originated in the graft donor. The material was CD4+ T cells from blood, obtained roughly 50 months after liver transplant. The rearrangement uses TRBV28 and TRBJ2-4; possibly TRBD2 for D (6 bases). CDR3: CASSVPLPGLQYF. DNA of the CDR3: TGTGCCAGCAGTGTGCCTCTCCCGGGACTCCAGTACTTC.